This TCR beta chain was documented in a study of response to subunit inactivated influenza vaccine. Findings and limits, study-wide: Each seasonal influenza vaccination recruits few new T cells, the authors suggested.

Each CDR3 protein gets one entry after TCRdb re-called the RT-PCR reads with MiXCR. Altogether roughly 780,000 distinct CDR3 sequences are present, approximately 17% being singletons, with the ten largest covering about a tenth. The table lists this clonotype with many counts. The antigen is not known. Here the sequenced sample was PBMCs from blood, taken roughly 5 days after vaccination. This receptor was obtained from a man aged 50 or older who received an inactivated influenza vaccine.

The CDR3 nucleotides are TGCAGCGTCATGCCCATAGCGGGGGATTACAATGAGCAGTTCTTC. Protein product: CSVMPIAGDYNEQFF. The chain carries TRBV29-1 and TRBJ2-1; 9 bases line up with TRBD2. Unmatched junction bases numbered 10, after V lost 6 bases and J lost 4 bases. The germline V gene encodes CDR1 SQVTM and CDR2 ANQGSEA. The CDR3 totals 15 residues.